A single sample gave rise to the 25 T cell receptor beta chains below, sequenced in a study of radiotherapy plus CTLA-4 blockade in lung cancer. Assay: immunoSEQ multiplex PCR; the TCRdb copy retains only in-frame clones and omits some. The sample includes tens of thousands of clones, 60% to 80% of them seen just once. Sequenced material: peripheral blood, taken from a patient treated with radiotherapy plus ipilimumab. The origin of the receptors is a human donor with non-small cell lung cancer who had stable disease on radiotherapy plus ipilimumab.

This chain links TRBV30 with TRBJ1-1; 7 bases are shared with TRBD1. The trim removed 2 bases at V and 1 base at J, leaving 13 bases unmatched. Germline V gene data show CDR1 as GTSNPN and CDR2 as SVGIG (reference sequence). The CDR3 has 17 amino acids. The CDR3 protein is CAWSLQGTLGTNTEAFF. The DNA for the CDR3 is TGTGCCTGGAGTTTACAGGGGACCCTGGGGACGAACACTGAAGCTTTCTTT.

J is TRBJ1-6 and V is TRBV19, with a possible D match to TRBD1 (5 bases). In germline, CDR1 is LNHDA, CDR2 SQIVND (reference sequence). This CDR3 region has 15 residues. The ends were cut back, 6 bases at V and 7 bases at J, with 16 bases in the middle. The CDR3 loop is CASSRGGGGNSPLHF. CDR3 nucleotide sequence: TGTGCCAGTAGCCGCGGGGGGGGTGGCAATTCACCCCTCCACTTT.

The chain employs TRBV2 and TRBJ1-1; TRBD1 might be the D (6 bases). CDR1 and CDR2 from the germline V gene are SNHLY and FYNNEI. Trimming removed 3 bases from V and 7 bases from J, with 21 bases in between. This CDR3 spans 16 amino acids. CDR3 in DNA: TGTGCCAGCAGTGAGGATCTTCAGGGGTGGGGCCTTGAAGCTTTCTTT. Protein: CASSEDLQGWGLEAFF.

By proportion, this clone is medium-sized. This rearrangement joins TRBV18 to TRBJ1-1; no clear D gene. The CDR3 runs 13 residues. Trimming shortened V by 5 bases and J by 0 bases, and 7 bases separated the two germline ends. CDR1 is KGHSH, CDR2 LQKENI, per germline. The CDR3 DNA reads as TGTGCCAGCTCAGGACTGATGAACACTGAAGCTTTCTTT. Translating it yields CASSGLMNTEAFF.

The chain uses TRBV2 and TRBJ1-2; D is possibly TRBD1 (5 bases). V lost 7 bases and J lost 4, with 16 bases in between. Germline assignment: CDR1 SNHLY and CDR2 FYNNEI. This CDR3 is 14 amino acids long. The CDR3: CASTRVGQGYGYTF. CDR3 in DNA: TGTGCCAGCACCCGAGTAGGGCAGGGCTATGGCTACACCTTC.

This clone came up a few times. V gene TRBV6-6 combines with J gene TRBJ1-2; 7 bases line up with TRBD1. Germline loops: CDR1 MNHNY, CDR2 SVGAGI (reference sequence). V dropped 2 bases and J dropped 2; count of bases not matched to a gene: 2. The CDR3 totals 14 residues. Written as DNA, the CDR3 is TGTGCCAGCAGTTACGGACAGGCCAACTATGGCTACACCTTC. It specifies CASSYGQANYGYTF.

This clone was recorded a few times. This chain connects TRBV30 to TRBJ1-2; D perhaps matches TRBD1 (5 bases). The CDR3 runs 12 residues. Germline V CDR1 and CDR2: GTSNPN, SVGIG (reference sequence). Trimming removed 3 bases from V and 4 bases from J, with 9 bases in between. This chain's CDR3 is CAWRAGGYGYTF. As DNA, the CDR3 is TGTGCCTGGAGGGCGGGGGGCTATGGCTACACCTTC.

This sequence joins TRBV6-6 and TRBJ1-6, with 9 bases that match TRBD1. Germline V gene data show CDR1 as MNHNY and CDR2 as SVGAGI (reference sequence). J gave up 7 bases and V 8 bases, and 3 bases lay outside the gene matches. The CDR3 runs 13 residues. Written as DNA, the CDR3 is TGTGCCAGCTCGGGACAGGGCAATTCACCCCTCCACTTT. Protein product: CASSGQGNSPLHF.

This clone is judged medium-sized. V is TRBV6-5 and J is TRBJ2-7; D may be TRBD2 (6 bases). The V end was cut by 8 bases, the J end by 5 bases, with 19 bases between. Germline V CDR1 and CDR2: MNHEY, SVGAGI. CDR3 length: 14 residues. As DNA, the CDR3 is TGTGCCAGCGGATTGACTAGTATTCCCCACGAGCAGTACTTC. Translated: CASGLTSIPHEQYF.

The V gene is TRBV29-1, the J gene TRBJ2-7, with D maybe TRBD1 (6 bases). Trimming shortened V by 6 bases and J by 3 bases, and 12 bases separated the two germline ends. CDR1 and CDR2 from the germline V gene are SQVTM and ANQGSEA. The CDR3 spans 12 residues. CDR3 sequence (DNA): TGCAGCGTGAGGACAGCTGGCTACGAGCAGTACTTC. Translated: CSVRTAGYEQYF.

The J gene is TRBJ2-3, the V gene TRBV11-3, with 7 bases identical to TRBD1. Germline lookup yields CDR1 SGHNT and CDR2 YENEEA. V lost 4 bases, J lost 4 bases, and 8 bases stayed unmatched. The CDR3 sequence is 15 residues long. Written as DNA, the CDR3 is TGTGCCAGCAGCTCTGGCGGGCAGGGGGCAGATACGCAGTATTTT. This gives the protein CASSSGGQGADTQYF.

This chain links TRBV6-1 with TRBJ2-1; D is possibly TRBD2 (5 bases). The length of the CDR3 is 15 residues. V lost 6 bases to trimming and J lost 5 bases, with 17 bases between them. CDR1 is MNHNS and CDR2 is SASEGT in the germline V gene. The CDR3 DNA reads as TGTGCCAGCAGCGCCCGGGGTCGAGTCAACAATGAGCAGTTCTTC. Residues: CASSARGRVNNEQFF.

The gene calls are TRBV5-6 and TRBJ1-1; 9 bases line up with TRBD1. The CDR3 length is 19 residues. V shed 0 bases and J 2 bases; nucleotides not matched to a gene: 14. From germline, CDR1 is SGHDT and CDR2 YYEEEE. In nucleotides, the CDR3 is TGTGCCAGCAGCTTGGCCACAAACCGGGACAGGGACCGAAACACTGAAGCTTTCTTT. It translates to CASSLATNRDRDRNTEAFF.

The J gene is TRBJ1-1, the V gene TRBV6-6; 10 nucleotides match TRBD1. In germline, CDR1 is MNHNY, CDR2 SVGAGI (reference sequence). The CDR3 spans 15 residues. The junction had 6 bases not matched to a gene; V was cut back by 5 bases and J by 3 bases. This chain's CDR3 is CASSPETGGYTEAFF. CDR3 bases: TGTGCCAGCAGTCCAGAGACAGGGGGCTACACTGAAGCTTTCTTT.

This chain joins TRBV6-6 and TRBJ1-6; a weak D match, TRBD1 (5 bases). Germline V gene data show CDR1 as MNHNY and CDR2 as SVGAGI (reference sequence). Trimming pared 6 bases from V and 5 bases from J, leaving 11 bases between. The length of the CDR3 is 14 residues. The CDR3 sequence: CASRLWGDNSPLHF. The CDR3 DNA reads as TGTGCCAGCAGGCTCTGGGGGGATAATTCACCCCTCCACTTT.

V is TRBV9 and J is TRBJ1-4; 9 bases align to TRBD1. The CDR3 contains 17 residues. CDR1 is SGDLS, CDR2 YYNGEE, per germline. After removal of 0 bases from V and 6 bases from J, the junction contained 9 bases not matched to a gene. The CDR3 loop reads CASSVEQGARGDEKLFF. CDR3 coding DNA: TGTGCCAGCAGCGTAGAACAGGGGGCGCGGGGAGATGAAAAACTGTTTTTT.

The chain has TRBV4-1 and TRBJ1-2, with TRBD1 matching over 7 bases. Germline V CDR1 and CDR2: MGHRA, YSYEKL. Trimming at V came to 4 bases and at J to 0 bases, leaving 5 bases not matched to a gene. The length of the CDR3 is 15 residues. CDR3 coding DNA: TGCGCCAGCAGCCGAGGACAGGAAACTAACTATGGCTACACCTTC. Its translation is CASSRGQETNYGYTF.

Only a few counts were recorded for this clone. CDR3 bases: TGTGCCAGCAGCTTAGGGCATAGCGAAGCGACCCAGTACTTC. As protein: CASSLGHSEATQYF. The rearrangement joins TRBV7-8 to TRBJ2-5; D might be TRBD2 (5 bases). Per germline, CDR1 SGHVS and CDR2 FQNEAQ. This CDR3 region has 14 residues. The V end was cut by 1 base, the J end by 7 bases, with 13 bases between.

V usage is TRBV2 and J usage is TRBJ1-2; TRBD1 might be the D (6 bases). CDR3 size: 15 residues. Trimming removed 6 bases at V and 6 bases at J, with 20 bases between. Germline CDR1 is SNHLY and CDR2 is FYNNEI. Written as DNA, the CDR3 is TGTGCCAGCAGGGGGAGGGGGGGGATTGTCCATGGCTACACCTTC. Protein sequence: CASRGRGGIVHGYTF.

The chain uses TRBV29-1 and TRBJ1-1, with 8 nucleotides matching TRBD1. Germline CDR1 and CDR2: SQVTM and ANQGSEA. This CDR3 is built from 12 residues. The V segment lost 7 bases and the J segment 4 bases; nucleotides outside the gene matches: 5. The CDR3 sequence: CSGTQGGTEAFF. The CDR3 nucleotides are TGCAGCGGTACACAGGGGGGCACTGAAGCTTTCTTT.

The chain recombines TRBV7-9 with TRBJ2-7; D gene uncertain. The germline V gene encodes CDR1 SEHNR and CDR2 FQNEAQ (reference sequence). The CDR3 totals 12 residues. Trimming cost V 7 bases and J 3 bases, with 10 bases left between them. CDR3 nucleotides: TGTGCCAGCACCCTTGGCGGCTACGAGCAGTACTTC. It translates to CASTLGGYEQYF.

This sequence joins TRBV5-1 and TRBJ2-1; D remains unclear. Germline V gene lookup returns CDR1 SGHRS and CDR2 YFSETQ. Between the trimmed V and J ends, which lost 0 bases and 4 bases, there was a span of 14 bases. The CDR3 is 16 amino acids. The CDR3 here is CASSLGRAQRYNEQFF. For the CDR3, the DNA is TGCGCCAGCAGCTTGGGCCGAGCCCAGCGATACAATGAGCAGTTCTTC.

This clone was picked up a small number of times. The chain is built from TRBV4-1 and TRBJ1-5; the D gene is possibly TRBD1 (6 bases). CDR1 is MGHRA, CDR2 YSYEKL, per germline. Between the trimmed V and J ends, which lost 4 bases and 2 bases, there was a span of 18 bases. The CDR3 length is 17 residues. The CDR3 DNA sequence: TGCGCCAGCAGCCGGGGGGGGCAGGTTGTTGGCAATCAGCCCCAGCATTTT. Amino acid sequence: CASSRGGQVVGNQPQHF.

The chain links TRBV27 to TRBJ1-2, with 8 bases fitting TRBD1. In germline, CDR1 is MNHEY, CDR2 SMNVEV (reference sequence). The junction had 9 bases not matched to a gene; V was cut back by 5 bases and J by 7 bases. The CDR3 consists of 14 residues. The CDR3 DNA sequence: TGTGCCAGCAGTGGAGCGACAGGGGTCGGTGGCTACACCTTC. This gives the protein CASSGATGVGGYTF.

There are a few counts of this clone. Different DNA sequences within this sample yield the same CDR3. V gene TRBV5-1 combines with J gene TRBJ1-4; TRBD1 matches at 8 bases. J gave up 4 bases and V 0 bases, and 2 bases lay outside the gene matches. This CDR3 has 15 amino acids. The germline V gene has CDR1 SGHRS and CDR2 YFSETQ. The CDR3 DNA is TGCGCCAGCAGCTTGGCTGGACAGGGTAATGAAAAACTGTTTTTT. It translates to CASSLAGQGNEKLFF. The variable domain in full, with the rest retrieved from reference TRBV5-1 and TRBJ1-4, is KAGVTQTPRYLIKTRGQQVTLSCSPISGHRSVSWYQQTPGQGLQFLFEYFSETQRNKGNFPGRFSGRQFSNSRSEMNVSTLELGDSALYLCASSLAGQGNEKLFFGSGTQLSVL.